The rows below give T cell receptor beta chains drawn from one sample of a study of Ad26.COV2.S vaccination and SARS-CoV-2 variants. Assay: immunoSEQ multiplex PCR; the TCRdb copy retains only in-frame clones and omits some. Here the sample spans 350,000 to 400,000 clones, approximately 91% being singletons. This sample comprised peripheral blood, obtained in a trial of Ad26.COV2.S vaccine versus placebo. The receptor set was obtained from a person aged 18 to 65 who received the Ad26.COV2.S COVID-19 vaccine or a placebo. The CDR3 runs from the conserved cysteine through the conserved F or W. A D gene is named only where the DNA matches it firmly. Not all rows give a size; the values are once, few, many and, for expanded clones, a class.

j_call d_call clone_size v_call cdr3_nt cdr3_aa
TRBJ2-2 TRBD2 NA TRBV18 TGTGCCAGCTCACCTAAGCGAGCGGGAGGGCCTACGGGCACCGGGGAGCTGTTTTTT CASSPKRAGGPTGTGELFF
TRBJ2-5 TRBD2 NA TRBV28 TGTGCCAGCAGGAGGACTAGCGGTAGTGGGGGGACCCAGTACTTC CASRRTSGSGGTQYF
TRBJ1-4 NA NA TRBV3-1/TRBV3-2 TGTGCCAGCAGCCAGCACGGGGGAGGAAAACTGTTTTTT CASSQHGGGKLFF
TRBJ2-3 NA few TRBV18 TGTGCCAGCTCACCATCAGATACGCAGTATTTT CASSPSDTQYF
TRBJ1-1 TRBD1 NA TRBV28 TGTGCCAGCAGTAGGACAGGGAGGATGAACACTGAAGCTTTCTTT CASSRTGRMNTEAFF
TRBJ2-7 TRBD2 NA TRBV11-2 TGTGCCAGCAGCAAGTGGCGGAGAAGCGGGAGGGCCGAGGAGCAGTACTTC CASSKWRRSGRAEEQYF
TRBJ2-7 NA once TRBV11-2 TGTGCCAGCAGCTTAATAAAGGAGGCCGAGCAGTACTTC CASSLIKEAEQYF
TRBJ2-1 TRBD2 NA TRBV3-1/TRBV3-2 TGTGCCAGCAGGGGCGGGACTAGCGGGAGGGGTAATGAGCAGTTCTTC CASRGGTSGRGNEQFF
TRBJ1-6 NA NA TRBV5-8 TGTGCCAGCAGCCCTATATCACCCCTCCACTTT CASSPISPLHF
TRBJ2-2 TRBD2 once TRBV27 TGTGCCAGCAGTCCCTTTAGCGGGCTGAACACCGGGGAGCTGTTTTTT CASSPFSGLNTGELFF
TRBJ2-3 TRBD1 once TRBV19 TGTGCCAGTAGACTAAGGACAGGGGTAAGCACAGATACGCAGTATTTT CASRLRTGVSTDTQYF
TRBJ2-7 NA NA TRBV28 TGTGCCAGCAGTTTGGCTCCCGCCGAGCAGTACTTC CASSLAPAEQYF
TRBJ2-1 TRBD2 once TRBV5-4 TGTGCCAGCAGCCCCGGGACTAGCGGGCACAATGAGCAGTTCTTC CASSPGTSGHNEQFF
TRBJ2-2 NA few TRBV3-1/TRBV3-2 TGTGCCAGCAGCCAAGATGCGGGGGACACCCGAGTTCGCACCGGGGAGCTGTTTTTT CASSQDAGDTRVRTGELFF
TRBJ2-2 NA NA TRBV3-1/TRBV3-2 TGTGCCAGCAGCCCCGGGACAAGGAACACCGGGGAGCTGTTTTTT CASSPGTRNTGELFF
TRBJ1-5 NA once TRBV27 TGTGCCAGCAGTTCGGACAGCTTAGGACAGCCCCAGCATTTT CASSSDSLGQPQHF
TRBJ2-2 NA NA TRBV30 TGTGCCTGGAGTGACCTCCCCGGGGAGCTGTTTTTT CAWSDLPGELFF
TRBJ2-1 NA NA TRBV3-1/TRBV3-2 TGTGCCAGCAGCCAAAGTCCCCTCGCACCCTACAATGAGCAGTTCTTC CASSQSPLAPYNEQFF
TRBJ2-5 NA NA TRBV29-1 TGCAGCGTTGATCTTCTGAAGACCCAGTACTTC CSVDLLKTQYF
TRBJ2-3 NA few TRBV3-1/TRBV3-2 TGTGCCAGCAGCCAACCCGGGACAAGGGCGGCAGATACGCAGTATTTT CASSQPGTRAADTQYF
TRBJ2-1 NA NA TRBV15 TGTGCCACCAGCAGAGACCTGGGCAATGAGCAGTTCTTC CATSRDLGNEQFF
TRBJ2-5 TRBD2 NA TRBV3-1/TRBV3-2 TGTGCCAGCAGCCAAACCCCCCAAGGACTAGCGGTTCAAGAGACCCAGTACTTC CASSQTPQGLAVQETQYF
TRBJ2-7 NA NA TRBV5-4 TGTGCCAGCAGCTCGGTGGGCTACGAGCAGTACTTC CASSSVGYEQYF
TRBJ2-1 TRBD2 NA TRBV27 TGTGCCAGCAGGAAGTCGGGACTAGCGGTCTACAATGAGCAGTTCTTC CASRKSGLAVYNEQFF
TRBJ2-2 NA NA TRBV12-3/TRBV12-4 TGTGCCAGCAGCCTACAGGGTTTTGGGGAGCTGTTTTTT CASSLQGFGELFF
TRBJ2-7 NA NA TRBV20-1 TGCAGTGCTAGTCACGAGCAGTACTTC CSASHEQYF
TRBJ1-1 NA NA TRBV6-2/TRBV6-3 TGTGCCAGCAGCCCCTTCCCACAGGCGAACACTGAAGCTTTCTTT CASSPFPQANTEAFF
TRBJ2-1 TRBD2 once TRBV28 TGTGCCAGCAAAGGACTAGCGGGAGTCGTCTACAATGAGCAGTTCTTC CASKGLAGVVYNEQFF
TRBJ2-7 NA NA TRBV4-1 TGCGCCAGCAGCCCCAAACCCGGGGGTACGCCTTACGAGCAGTACTTC CASSPKPGGTPYEQYF
TRBJ2-7 TRBD1 NA TRBV28 TGTGCCAGCAGTCCGACAGGGACCTCCTACGAGCAGTACTTC CASSPTGTSYEQYF
TRBJ2-3 TRBD2 once TRBV15 TGTGCCACCAGCAGAGGGCCGGGGCTAGCGGTCACAGATACGCAGTATTTT CATSRGPGLAVTDTQYF
TRBJ1-1 NA NA TRBV6-5 TGTGCCAGCACCGCTCAGAGCACTGAAGCTTTCTTT CASTAQSTEAFF
TRBJ2-1 NA NA TRBV9 TGTGCCAGCAGCGTAGCTCAGGGGATGAGCTCCTACAATGAGCAGTTCTTC CASSVAQGMSSYNEQFF
TRBJ2-1 NA NA TRBV18 TGTGCCAGCTCCCCGACTAGTCAGGGAGCCAATGAGCAGTTCTTC CASSPTSQGANEQFF
TRBJ1-3 NA NA TRBV30 TGTGCCTGGGCTGGGACCATCTCTGGAAACACCATATATTTT CAWAGTISGNTIYF
TRBJ2-7 NA few TRBV28 TGTGCCAGCAGACAACAGGGAAGTAATAGAGACGAGCAGTACTTC CASRQQGSNRDEQYF
TRBJ2-7 NA NA TRBV30 TGTGCCTGGAGTCCCTTCGATTGGTACGAGCAGTACTTC CAWSPFDWYEQYF
TRBJ1-3 NA NA TRBV15 TGTGCCACCAGCAGCTCTGTTGGAAACACCATATATTTT CATSSSVGNTIYF
TRBJ1-5 NA once TRBV30 TGTGCCTACTCTCGTAGTTTTAATCAGCCCCAGCATTTT CAYSRSFNQPQHF
TRBJ2-5 NA NA TRBV27 TGTGCCAGCAGCCCGGACAGATCAGAGACCCAGTACTTC CASSPDRSETQYF
TRBJ2-1 TRBD1 few TRBV7-9 TGTGCCAGCAGCTCTCCGGGACAGGGGGCGCATCACTTCTTC CASSSPGQGAHHFF
TRBJ1-2 TRBD1 NA TRBV6-5 TGTGCCAGCAGTTACTCCGGGACAGGGGAGGGCTACACCTTC CASSYSGTGEGYTF
TRBJ2-1 TRBD2 NA TRBV24-1 TGTGCCACCAGTGATGGGCTAGCGGGATCGGCCCAACCGCAGTTCTTC CATSDGLAGSAQPQFF
TRBJ1-5 NA NA TRBV6-4 TGTGCCAGCAGTGTTGGACCGGGGCAGCCCCAGCATTTT CASSVGPGQPQHF
TRBJ2-3 NA NA TRBV7-3 TGTGCCAGCAGCTCCGTTAGGGGAGATACGCAGTATTTT CASSSVRGDTQYF
TRBJ2-7 NA once TRBV11-2 TGTGCCAGCAGCTTTGACTTAGGCGAGCAGTACTTC CASSFDLGEQYF